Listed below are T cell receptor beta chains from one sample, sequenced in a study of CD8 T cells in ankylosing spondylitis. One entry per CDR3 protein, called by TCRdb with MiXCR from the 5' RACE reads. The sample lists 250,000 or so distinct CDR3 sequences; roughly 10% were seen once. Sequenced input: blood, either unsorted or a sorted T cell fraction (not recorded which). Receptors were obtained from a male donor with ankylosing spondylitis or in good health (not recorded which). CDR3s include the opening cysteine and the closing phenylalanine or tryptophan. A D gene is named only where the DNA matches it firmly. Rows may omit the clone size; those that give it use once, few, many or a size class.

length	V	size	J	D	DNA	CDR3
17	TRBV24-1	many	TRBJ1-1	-	TGTGCCACCAGTGATTTACAGGGAAGGGGTGAGTGTACTGAAGCTTTCTTT	CATSDLQGRGECTEAFF
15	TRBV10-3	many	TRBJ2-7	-	TGTGCCATCAGTGATGGCAGGGGAGGTTCCTACGAGCAGTACTTC	CAISDGRGGSYEQYF
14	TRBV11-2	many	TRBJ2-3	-	TGTGCCAGCAGCTTAGATCTCGGCACAGATACGCAGTATTTT	CASSLDLGTDTQYF
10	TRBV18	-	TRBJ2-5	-	TGTGCCAGCTTCCTAGAGACCCAGTACTTC	CASFLETQYF
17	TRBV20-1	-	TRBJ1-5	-	TGCAGTGCCATAATCCCCGGGGGCAGCTTGTACAATCAGCCCCAGCATTTT	CSAIIPGGSLYNQPQHF
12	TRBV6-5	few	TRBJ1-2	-	TGTGCCAGCCGGGGGAGTAACTATGGCTACACCTTC	CASRGSNYGYTF
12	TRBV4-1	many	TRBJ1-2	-	TGCGCCAGCAGCCATCAGAGGGGGGGCTACACCTTC	CASSHQRGGYTF
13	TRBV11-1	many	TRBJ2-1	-	TGTGCCAGCAGCTTGGCAGGGAGCAATGAGCAGTTCTTC	CASSLAGSNEQFF
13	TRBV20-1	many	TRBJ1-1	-	TGCAGTGCTAGAGATTGGAAACAGGGTAAGGCTTTCTTT	CSARDWKQGKAFF
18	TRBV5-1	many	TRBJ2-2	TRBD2	TGCGCCAGCAGCTCCTCGTTAGCGGGAGGCCTTCACACCGGGGAGCTGTTTTTT	CASSSSLAGGLHTGELFF
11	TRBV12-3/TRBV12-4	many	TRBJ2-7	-	TGTGCCAGCAGCTTAGGGGGCGAGCAGTACTTC	CASSLGGEQYF
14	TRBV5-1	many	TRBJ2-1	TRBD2	TGCGCCAGCGGGCGGGAGGGCCCCTACAATGAGCAGTTCTTC	CASGREGPYNEQFF
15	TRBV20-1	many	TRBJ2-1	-	TGCAGTGCTAGAGGCGGGTTGAGCTCCTACAATGAGCAGTTCTTC	CSARGGLSSYNEQFF
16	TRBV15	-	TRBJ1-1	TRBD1	TGTGCCACCAGCAGAGGAAGGACAGGGAGGGGGACTGAAGCTTTCTTT	CATSRGRTGRGTEAFF
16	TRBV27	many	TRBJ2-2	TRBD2	TGTGCCAGCAGTCCTCGACTAGCGGGAGTCACCGGGGAGCTGTTTTTT	CASSPRLAGVTGELFF
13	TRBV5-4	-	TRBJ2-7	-	TGTGCCAGCAGCTCTGGGGAAGCTTTTGAGCAGTACTTC	CASSSGEAFEQYF
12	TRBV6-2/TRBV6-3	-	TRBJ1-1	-	TGTGCCAGCAGTTATCTCAACGGTGAAGCTTTCTTT	CASSYLNGEAFF
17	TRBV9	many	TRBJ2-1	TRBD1	TGTGCCAGCAGCGTATCTCCGACAGGGAGCTCCTACAATGAGCAGTTCTTC	CASSVSPTGSSYNEQFF
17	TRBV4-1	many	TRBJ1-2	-	TGCGCCAGCAGCCAAACCCGCGCCGTGCCTTCTAACTATGGCTACACCTTC	CASSQTRAVPSNYGYTF
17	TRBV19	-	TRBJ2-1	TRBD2	TGTGCCACCTCCTCGGGACTAGCGGGAAGCTCCTACAATGAGCAGTTCTTC	CATSSGLAGSSYNEQFF
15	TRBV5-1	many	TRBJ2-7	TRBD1	TGCGCCAGCAGCCCGGGACAGGGAGGGTCCTACGAGCAGTACTTC	CASSPGQGGSYEQYF
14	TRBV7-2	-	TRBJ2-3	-	TGTGCCAGCAGCTTAGGGGTCCTCACAGATACGCAGTATTTT	CASSLGVLTDTQYF
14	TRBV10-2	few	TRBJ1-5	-	TGCGCCAGCAGGGCCTCAGGGGACAATCAGCCCCAGCATTTT	CASRASGDNQPQHF
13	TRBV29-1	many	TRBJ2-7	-	TGCAGCGTTGATGGGTCTAGTAGCAACGAGCAGTACTTC	CSVDGSSSNEQYF
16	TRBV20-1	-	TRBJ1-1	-	TGCAGTGCTAGCGCCCCCAAACAGGGTATGCACACTGAAGCTTTCTTT	CSASAPKQGMHTEAFF
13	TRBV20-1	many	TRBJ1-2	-	TGCAGTGCTCCCCAGGGAGCTAACTATGGCTACACCTTC	CSAPQGANYGYTF
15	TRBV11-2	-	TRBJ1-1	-	TGTGCCAGCAGCTTAGTATGGGGTCCGGACACTGAAGCTTTCTTT	CASSLVWGPDTEAFF
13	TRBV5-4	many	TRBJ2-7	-	TGTGCCAGCAGCTTCGCAAGAGCCTCCGAGCAGTACTTC	CASSFARASEQYF
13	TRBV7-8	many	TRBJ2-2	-	TGTGCCAGCAGAGACAGGAACACCGGGGAGCTGTTTTTT	CASRDRNTGELFF
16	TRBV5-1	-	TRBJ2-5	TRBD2	TGCGCCAGCAGCTTGGGGGCGGGGGGAAACCAAGAGACCCAGTACTTC	CASSLGAGGNQETQYF
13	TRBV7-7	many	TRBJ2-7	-	TGTGCCAGCAGCTTAGGTCCAGGGGAGGAGCAGTACTTC	CASSLGPGEEQYF
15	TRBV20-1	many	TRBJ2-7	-	TGCAGTGCTAGCGGGTGGCGGGTCACGGAATACGAGCAGTACTTC	CSASGWRVTEYEQYF
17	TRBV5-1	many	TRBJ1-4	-	TGCGCCAGCAGCTTGGCCGGATTTCTCGGGACTAATGAAAAACTGTTTTTT	CASSLAGFLGTNEKLFF
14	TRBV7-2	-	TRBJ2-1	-	TGTGCCAGCAGCTTACAGCCAACGTACAATGAGCAGTTCTTC	CASSLQPTYNEQFF
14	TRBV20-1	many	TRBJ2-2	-	TGCAGTGCCCGTCGGGGAGGAGACACCGGGGAGCTGTTTTTT	CSARRGGDTGELFF
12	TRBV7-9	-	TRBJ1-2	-	TGTGCCAGCAGCCTAGAGTCGCATGGCTACACCTTC	CASSLESHGYTF
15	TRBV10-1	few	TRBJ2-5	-	TGCGCCAGCAGCGAGCAGGGTGGGATCCAAGAGACCCAGTACTTC	CASSEQGGIQETQYF
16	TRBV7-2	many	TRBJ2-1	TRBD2	TGTGCCAGCAGCTCCCGTAGCGGGATCCCCTACAATGAGCAGTTCTTC	CASSSRSGIPYNEQFF
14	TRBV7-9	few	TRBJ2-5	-	TGTGCCAGCTATCCCCGGGGGTTGCAAGAGACCCAGTACTTC	CASYPRGLQETQYF
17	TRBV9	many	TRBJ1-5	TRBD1	TGTGCCAGCAGCACCCCAAGGACAGGGGGCGGCAATCAGCCCCAGCATTTT	CASSTPRTGGGNQPQHF
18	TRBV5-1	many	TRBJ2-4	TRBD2	TGCGCCAGCAGCCAGGGACTAGCGGGGGGGCTAGCCAAAAACATTCAGTACTTC	CASSQGLAGGLAKNIQYF
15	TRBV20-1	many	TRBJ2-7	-	TGCAGTGCTAGAGTCCAAGGGATGTTGCGGGTCGAGCAGTACTTC	CSARVQGMLRVEQYF
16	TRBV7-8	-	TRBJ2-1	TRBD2	TGTGCCAGCAGGGGCCGGGTGGTAGCGGGCTACAATGAGCAGTTCTTC	CASRGRVVAGYNEQFF
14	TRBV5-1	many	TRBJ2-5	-	TGCGCCAGCAGCTTGGTAGGATCAGAGGAGACCCAGTACTTC	CASSLVGSEETQYF
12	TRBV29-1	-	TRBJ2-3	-	TGCAGCGTTGAAGAAGCAGCAGATACGCAGTATTTT	CSVEEAADTQYF
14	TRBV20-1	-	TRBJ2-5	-	TGCAGTGCTAGTCAGGACTGGGACCAAGAGACCCAGTACTTC	CSASQDWDQETQYF
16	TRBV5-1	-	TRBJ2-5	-	TGCGCCAGCAGCCCCGCTGTCCGCTTGGGAGAAGAGACCCAGTACTTC	CASSPAVRLGEETQYF
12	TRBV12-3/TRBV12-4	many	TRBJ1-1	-	TGTGCCAGCAGTTTTTTACGGCCTGAAGCTTTCTTT	CASSFLRPEAFF
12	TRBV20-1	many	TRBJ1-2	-	TGCAGTGCTAGAGTCCAGGGTGGGGGCTACACCTTC	CSARVQGGGYTF
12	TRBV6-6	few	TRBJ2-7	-	TGTGCCAGCAGGGCGGACGCGTACGAGCAGTACTTC	CASRADAYEQYF
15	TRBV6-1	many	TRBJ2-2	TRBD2	TGTGCCAGCAGTCCGGGACTATTAAACACCGGGGAGCTGTTTTTT	CASSPGLLNTGELFF
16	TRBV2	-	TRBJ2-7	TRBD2	TGTGCCAGCAAGCTAGCGGGGGGAGCCCAGGCCTACGAGCAGTACTTC	CASKLAGGAQAYEQYF
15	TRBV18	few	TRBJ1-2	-	TGTGCCAGCTCTCCATCCGGACAGACTAACTATGGCTACACCTTC	CASSPSGQTNYGYTF
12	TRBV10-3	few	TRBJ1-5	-	TGTGCCATCGGGGAGTCCACTCAGCCCCAGCATTTT	CAIGESTQPQHF
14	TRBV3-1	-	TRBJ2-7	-	TGTGCCAGCAGCCAAGAAATTAACAGTTACGAGCAGTACTTC	CASSQEINSYEQYF